Listed below are T cell receptor beta chains from one sample, sequenced in a study of T cells in Graves' hyperthyroidism and ophthalmopathy. TCRdb analysed the multiplex PCR reads with MiXCR anew, one entry per CDR3 protein. The data contain 150,000 to 200,000 distinct CDR3 sequences, approximately 15% of them singletons. Sequenced input: blood. These receptors originate from a woman aged 50 to 60 with Graves' hyperthyroidism. The conserved cysteine and the conserved F or W are not part of the CDR3 here. Each record gives: CDR3 length, V gene, J gene, CDR3 protein.

10,TRBV28,TRBJ1-1,ASSSPTGEAF
13,TRBV9,TRBJ2-3,ASSPVGTGDVTQY
14,TRBV7-9,TRBJ2-5,ASSPNLVAVKESQY
14,TRBV6-2/TRBV6-3,TRBJ2-5,ASSSLYRRYQETQY
12,TRBV11-2,TRBJ1-5,ASSSGHSNQPQH
13,TRBV18,TRBJ2-1,ASSPFGGSYNEQF
11,TRBV20-1,TRBJ2-7,SAPLGGSYEQY
12,TRBV7-9,TRBJ1-2,ASSRQGSNYGYT
13,TRBV7-2,TRBJ2-5,ASSFVSGGQETQY
12,TRBV11-3,TRBJ2-2,ASSLGVGTGELF
11,TRBV20-1,TRBJ1-1,SAWMLSNTEAF
12,TRBV24-1,TRBJ2-3,ATSRDTSTDTQY
13,TRBV7-9,TRBJ2-1,ASSLSPGGTREQF
14,TRBV28,TRBJ1-5,ASILGGFRGNQPQH
12,TRBV28,TRBJ1-2,ASSWTGRNYGYT
12,TRBV3-1,TRBJ1-2,ASSQVSALRGYT
12,TRBV20-1,TRBJ1-5,SARGTGIHQPQH
11,TRBV4-2,TRBJ1-2,ASSQDPGDGYT
12,TRBV12-3/TRBV12-4,TRBJ1-1,ASSAGHDGTEAF
13,TRBV19,TRBJ1-1,ASSTPRGRYTEAF
13,TRBV6-6,TRBJ2-3,ASSYGGVGVNTQY
16,TRBV6-1,TRBJ2-2,ASSESWGQGADTGELF
11,TRBV28,TRBJ1-2,ASSITGNYGYT
12,TRBV7-8,TRBJ2-3,ASSLELAGDTQY
11,TRBV13,TRBJ1-1,ASRGGVWPEAF
15,TRBV6-5,TRBJ2-2,ASSYREGGANTGELF
15,TRBV20-1,TRBJ1-2,SAPLGLVELSVGGYT
13,TRBV4-2,TRBJ1-2,ASSQEPGTAYGYT
13,TRBV5-1,TRBJ2-1,ASSLIRASYNEQF
12,TRBV9,TRBJ1-6,ASSVATGGSPLH
19,TRBV11-1,TRBJ2-5,ASSPPPGTGGLGFGEETQY
15,TRBV4-1,TRBJ1-1,ASSQIILRGRKTEAF
16,TRBV5-1,TRBJ2-6,ASSPQYGSYSGANVLT
14,TRBV7-9,TRBJ2-6,ASSRGTGSGANVLT
11,TRBV27,TRBJ1-2,ASAPTGVRGYT
13,TRBV20-1,TRBJ2-4,SASLQNLAKNIQY
12,TRBV6-5,TRBJ1-2,ASSYSNTNYGYT
9,TRBV18,TRBJ2-5,ASSPQETQY
13,TRBV7-9,TRBJ2-3,ASSDLGRTTDTQY
16,TRBV9,TRBJ2-7,ASSSEGAVRGDDYEQY
14,TRBV18,TRBJ2-7,ASSPPLGRNSYEQY
11,TRBV24-1,TRBJ2-5,ATSARNLETQY
13,TRBV7-8,TRBJ2-3,ASSPERDSTDTQY
10,TRBV27,TRBJ1-2,ASSLQGNGYT
13,TRBV9,TRBJ1-2,ASSVGTGGRYGYT
13,TRBV5-1,TRBJ2-6,ASSLLSSGANVLT
12,TRBV7-2,TRBJ1-1,ASSSQGGVTEAF
7,TRBV19,TRBJ1-3,ASGNTIY
14,TRBV19,TRBJ1-6,ASTQTGSSYNSPLH